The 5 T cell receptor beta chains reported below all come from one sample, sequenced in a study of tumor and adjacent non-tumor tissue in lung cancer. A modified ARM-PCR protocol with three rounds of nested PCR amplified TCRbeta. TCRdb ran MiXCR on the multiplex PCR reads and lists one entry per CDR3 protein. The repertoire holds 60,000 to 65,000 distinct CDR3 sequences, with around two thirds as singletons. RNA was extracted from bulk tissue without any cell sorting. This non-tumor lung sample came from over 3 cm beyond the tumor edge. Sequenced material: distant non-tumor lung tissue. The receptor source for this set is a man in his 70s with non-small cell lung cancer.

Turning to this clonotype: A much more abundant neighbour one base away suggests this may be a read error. In nucleotides, the CDR3 is TGTGCCAGCAGCTTCCTGGACCCAAGCAAAAAACTGTTTTTT. It yields the protein CASSFLDPSKKLFF. The chain recombines TRBV7-9 with TRBJ1-4, with unresolved D. Per germline, CDR1 SEHNR and CDR2 FQNEAQ (reference sequence). Trimming shortened V by 3 bases and J by 9 bases, and 14 bases separated the two germline ends. CDR3 length equals 14 residues.

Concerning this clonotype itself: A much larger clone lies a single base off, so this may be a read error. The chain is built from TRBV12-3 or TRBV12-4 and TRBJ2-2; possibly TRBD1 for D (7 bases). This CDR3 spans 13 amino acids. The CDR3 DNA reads TGTGTCAGCAGGGGGGTAAACACCGGGGAGCTGTTTTTT. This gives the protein CVSRGVNTGELFF.

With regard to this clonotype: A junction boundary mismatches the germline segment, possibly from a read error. For the CDR3, the DNA is TGTGCCAGCAACTTACTTGCGAACGGGAGGGCCGTAGATACGCAGTATTTT. Its protein product is CASNLLANGRAVDTQYF. This chain connects TRBV11-2 to TRBJ2-3; 8 bases agree with TRBD2. The CDR3 runs to 17 residues. Germline CDR1 reads SGHAT; CDR2 reads FQNNGV.

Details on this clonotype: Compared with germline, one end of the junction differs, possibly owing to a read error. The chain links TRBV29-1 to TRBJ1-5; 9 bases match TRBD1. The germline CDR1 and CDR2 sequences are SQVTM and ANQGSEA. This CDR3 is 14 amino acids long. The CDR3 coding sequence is TGCAGCGTGACTACAGGGGGCAGGAATCAGCCCCGGCATTTT. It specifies CSVTTGGRNQPRHF.

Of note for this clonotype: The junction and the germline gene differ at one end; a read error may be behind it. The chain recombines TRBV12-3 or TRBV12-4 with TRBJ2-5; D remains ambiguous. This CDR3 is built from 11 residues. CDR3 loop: CARSRSETQHF. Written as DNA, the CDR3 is TGTGCCCGCAGTCGGTCGGAGACCCAGCACTTC.